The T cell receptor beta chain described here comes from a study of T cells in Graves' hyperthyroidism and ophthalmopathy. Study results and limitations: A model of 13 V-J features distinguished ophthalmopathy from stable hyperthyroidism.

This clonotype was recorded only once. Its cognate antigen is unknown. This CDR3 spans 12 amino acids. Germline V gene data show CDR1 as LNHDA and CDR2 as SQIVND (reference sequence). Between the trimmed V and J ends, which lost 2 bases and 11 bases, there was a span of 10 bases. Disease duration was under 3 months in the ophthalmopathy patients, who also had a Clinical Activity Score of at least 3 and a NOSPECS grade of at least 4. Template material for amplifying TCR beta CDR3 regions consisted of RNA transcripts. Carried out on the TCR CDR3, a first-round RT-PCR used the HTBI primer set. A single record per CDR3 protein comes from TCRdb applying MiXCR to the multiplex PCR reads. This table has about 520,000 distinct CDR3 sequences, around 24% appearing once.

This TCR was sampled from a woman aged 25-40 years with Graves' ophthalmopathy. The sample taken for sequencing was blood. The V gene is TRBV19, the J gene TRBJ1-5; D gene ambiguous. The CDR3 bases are TGTGCCAGTAGTATAATCGGGAATGCCCAGCATTTT. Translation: CASSIIGNAQHF.